Each of the 21 T cell receptor beta chains below was sequenced from the same sample in a study of T-cell reconstitution after alpha-beta-depleted transplantation in children. This sample's TCRbeta library carried unique molecular identifier barcodes. TCRdb redid the calling of the PCR reads with MiXCR, one entry per CDR3 protein. This repertoire shows about 350,000 distinct CDR3 sequences, less than 15% found once; its top ten account for around 4.1%. The sample in question was PBMCs, obtained from the stem cell graft. These receptors came from a human donor who donated a stem cell graft to a child with Fanconi anemia.

This clonotype came up many times. The chain uses TRBV2 and TRBJ2-5; D call uncertain. This CDR3 has 14 amino acids. Germline V gene data show CDR1 as SNHLY and CDR2 as FYNNEI. The ends were cut back, 6 bases at V and 0 bases at J, with 11 bases in the middle. The CDR3 DNA follows: TGTGCCAGCAGCGACCCGGGCCACCAAGAGACCCAGTACTTC. As protein: CASSDPGHQETQYF. The whole variable domain, filled in from reference TRBV2 and TRBJ2-5, reads EPEVTQTPSHQVTQMGQEVILRCVPISNHLYFYWYRQILGQKVEFLVSFYNNEISEKSEIFDDQFSVERPDGSNFTLKIRSTKLEDSAMYFCASSDPGHQETQYFGPGTRLLVL.

V gene TRBV12-3 or TRBV12-4 combines with J gene TRBJ2-7, with D possibly being TRBD1 or TRBD2 (5 bases each). The CDR3 totals 13 residues. V was cut by 6 bases and J by 3 bases, with 12 bases left in between. The CDR3 sequence: CASSLGPFYEQYF. For the CDR3, the DNA is TGTGCCAGCAGCCTGGGACCCTTCTACGAGCAGTACTTC.

This chain connects TRBV15 to TRBJ1-5; D is undetermined. This CDR3 has 16 residues. Trimming took 3 bases from V and 5 from J, leaving 17 bases between them. Germline CDR1 LNHNV, CDR2 YYDKDF (reference sequence). The CDR3 protein is CATSRRGMASDQPQHF. The CDR3 nucleotides are TGTGCCACCAGCAGGCGGGGAATGGCTTCGGATCAGCCCCAGCATTTT.

This clonotype was observed at least ten times. CDR3 loop: CASRTGTAETQYF. CDR3 DNA: TGTGCCAGCAGGACAGGGACCGCGGAGACCCAGTACTTC. The gene calls are TRBV27 and TRBJ2-5; 7 nucleotides align to TRBD1. The germline V gene has CDR1 MNHEY and CDR2 SMNVEV (reference sequence). This CDR3 region has 13 residues. The V and J ends lost 6 bases and 5 bases, in that order; junction bases with no gene match: 6.

The genes are TRBV20-1 and TRBJ2-3; tentatively, D is TRBD2 (6 bases). The V gene's germline CDR1 is DFQATT and CDR2 SNEGSKA (reference sequence). The CDR3 runs 13 residues. V was shortened by 6 bases and J by 2 bases, with 12 bases between the two germline ends. CDR3 DNA sequence: TGCAGTGCACCGGGACTCCACACAGATACGCAGTATTTT. This codes for CSAPGLHTDTQYF.

This clonotype was seen ten or more times. The chain links TRBV29-1 to TRBJ2-2; TRBD2 might be the D (6 bases). Trimming took off 8 bases at V and 1 base at J, with 11 bases between the two ends. The CDR3 covers 13 residues. CDR1 and CDR2 from the germline V gene are SQVTM and ANQGSEA. CDR3 sequence reads: CSSRDLNTGELFF. The CDR3 nucleotides are TGCAGCTCCCGGGACTTGAACACCGGGGAGCTGTTTTTT.

This clonotype was recorded many times. The chain combines TRBV5-1 with TRBJ2-1, with D unclear. The CDR3 sequence is 13 residues long. Germline V lookup: CDR1 SGHRS, CDR2 YFSETQ. Trimming pared 0 bases from V and 4 bases from J, leaving 5 bases between. The CDR3, as DNA: TGCGCCAGCAGCTTGGACGTATACAATGAGCAGTTCTTC. Residues: CASSLDVYNEQFF.

This clonotype showed up many times. The chain carries TRBV11-2 and TRBJ2-5; D not certain. The CDR3 is 12 residues long. V shed 3 bases and J shed 5 bases, with 7 bases lying between them. Germline values: CDR1 SGHAT, CDR2 FQNNGV. The CDR3 spells CASSLSGETQYF. Here the CDR3 DNA reads TGTGCCAGCAGCTTGAGTGGTGAGACCCAGTACTTC.

The chain recombines TRBV7-9 with TRBJ2-2, with D maybe TRBD2 (6 bases). The germline V and J ends were trimmed by 5 bases and 7 bases, with 14 bases remaining between them. Germline V CDR1 and CDR2: SEHNR, FQNEAQ (reference sequence). CDR3 length equals 14 residues. CDR3 nucleotides: TGTGCCAGCAGCCGGGACTCCCCTAGCGGGGAGCTGTTTTTT. Amino acids: CASSRDSPSGELFF.

About this clonotype: This may arise from a read error, as a much more abundant clone is one base away. The rearrangement links TRBV3-1 to TRBJ1-3; 7 positions agree with TRBD1. Losses at the gene ends were 6 bases for V and 1 base for J; bases not matched to a gene: 3. CDR1 is LGHDT, CDR2 YNNKEL, per germline (reference sequence). This CDR3 has 14 amino acids. Here the CDR3 reads CASSRDRSGNTIYF. The CDR3 region has the DNA TGTGCCAGCAGTCGGGACAGATCTGGAAACACCATATATTTT.

This clonotype was seen ten or more times. This sequence joins TRBV5-6 and TRBJ1-4; D is perhaps TRBD1 (5 bases). Trimming took off 0 bases at V and 4 bases at J, with 7 bases between the two ends. The length of the CDR3 is 14 residues. Per germline, CDR1 SGHDT and CDR2 YYEEEE. DNA for the CDR3: TGTGCCAGCAGCTTGGGCGGGGGTAATGAAAAACTGTTTTTT. Translating it yields CASSLGGGNEKLFF.

This chain links TRBV20-1 with TRBJ2-7; tentatively, D is TRBD1 (6 bases). V shed 0 bases and J shed 4 bases, with 16 bases lying between them. Germline V gene data show CDR1 as DFQATT and CDR2 as SNEGSKA (reference sequence). The CDR3 runs 15 residues. CDR3 in amino acids: CSAREVRGAAYEQYF. The CDR3 region has the DNA TGCAGTGCTAGAGAGGTCAGGGGAGCTGCGTACGAGCAGTACTTC.

This clonotype was seen a handful of times. V and J are TRBV9 and TRBJ1-1; D remains unclear. The ends were cut back, 2 bases at V and 7 bases at J, with 12 bases in the middle. The CDR3 length is 13 residues. CDR1 SGDLS and CDR2 YYNGEE come from the germline V gene. CDR3 sequence reads: CASSVDPWGEAFF. The CDR3 DNA reads as TGTGCCAGCAGCGTGGACCCCTGGGGTGAAGCTTTCTTT.

This clonotype was counted ten times or more. This chain connects TRBV12-3 or TRBV12-4 to TRBJ2-5, with D tentatively TRBD2 (7 bases). The CDR3 is 13 amino acids. The V end was cut by 8 bases, the J end by 2 bases, with 12 bases between. The CDR3: CASGGGWQETQYF. The CDR3 nucleotides read TGTGCCAGCGGGGGGGGCTGGCAAGAGACCCAGTACTTC.

The chain links TRBV4-1 to TRBJ1-5, with D maybe TRBD1 (6 bases). This CDR3 is 16 amino acids long. Germline V CDR1 and CDR2: MGHRA, YSYEKL. Deletions cut 4 bases from V and 3 bases from J, with 16 bases between. The DNA of the CDR3 is TGCGCCAGCAGCCTCGGAGACAGGACGTTCAATCAGCCCCAGCATTTT. This translates into CASSLGDRTFNQPQHF.

The sample holds many counts of this clonotype. V is TRBV6-5 and J is TRBJ2-2; D uncertain. CDR1 is MNHEY and CDR2 is SVGAGI in the germline V gene. The CDR3 length is 15 residues. The V and J ends lost 5 bases and 1 base respectively, with 11 bases between them. CDR3 coding DNA: TGTGCCAGCAGTCCCACGACGGGGAACACCGGGGAGCTGTTTTTT. This encodes CASSPTTGNTGELFF.

This clonotype has more than one count but fewer than ten. V and J are TRBV27 and TRBJ2-6, with D tentatively TRBD2 (5 bases). The CDR3 covers 15 residues. With 5 bases removed from V and 0 bases from J, the gap between germline ends came to 8 bases. Per the germline V gene, CDR1 is MNHEY and CDR2 is SMNVEV (reference sequence). The CDR3 coding sequence is TGTGCCAGCAGTCGGGGTACCTCTGGGGCCAACGTCCTGACTTTC. It encodes CASSRGTSGANVLTF.

This clonotype appeared a few times. The genes are TRBV6-4 and TRBJ1-1, with 7 bases aligning to TRBD1. V lost 5 bases and J lost 7; bases outside the gene matches: 7. Germline CDR1 and CDR2: MRHNA and SNTAGT. This CDR3 is 13 amino acids long. CDR3 loop: CASSRRGDSEAFF. Written as DNA, the CDR3 is TGTGCCAGCAGTCGCAGGGGGGACAGTGAAGCTTTCTTT.

V usage is TRBV6-1 and J usage is TRBJ1-5, with no clear D. CDR3 length equals 13 residues. The V gene's germline CDR1 is MNHNS and CDR2 SASEGT. The ends were cut back, 11 bases at V and 4 bases at J, with 15 bases in the middle. CDR3 DNA: TGTGCCGTTAGGGCTGCAATTAATCAGCCCCAGCATTTT. It specifies CAVRAAINQPQHF.

This clonotype has ten or more counts. The chain joins TRBV5-6 to TRBJ2-1, with D hard to call. Trimming took 3 bases from V and 5 from J, leaving 6 bases between them. CDR1 is SGHDT, CDR2 YYEEEE, per germline. This CDR3 region has 12 residues. Here the CDR3 DNA reads TGTGCCAGCAGCTCGTATGACAATGAGCAGTTCTTC. The encoded protein is CASSSYDNEQFF.

In this sample, this clonotype turned up many times. CDR3 region: CASSLGFGTAGELFF. CDR3 sequence (DNA): TGTGCCAGCAGCTTAGGGTTTGGAACCGCCGGGGAGCTGTTTTTT. V and J are TRBV7-2 and TRBJ2-2; D not certain. Germline V gives CDR1 SGHTA, CDR2 FQGNSA. V shed 1 base and J shed 6 bases, with 12 bases lying between them. The CDR3 is made up of 15 amino acids.